A single sample gave rise to the 10 T cell receptor beta chains below, sequenced in a study of T cells in Graves' hyperthyroidism and ophthalmopathy. TCR beta CDR3 regions were amplified from RNA transcripts. First-round RT-PCR with HTBI primers amplified the TCR CDR3 region. TCRdb recomputed calls from the multiplex PCR reads with MiXCR, one row per CDR3 protein. The table has under 650,000 distinct CDR3 sequences, 15% to 20% seen once. The sample was blood. These receptor sequences come from a woman under 40 with Graves' hyperthyroidism.

The chain recombines TRBV20-1 with TRBJ1-4; D is undetermined. The CDR3 loop spans 18 amino acids. Deletions cut 0 bases from V and 0 bases from J, with 17 bases between. Germline lookup yields CDR1 DFQATT and CDR2 SNEGSKA (reference sequence). As DNA, the CDR3 is TGCAGTGCTAGAGATCTGGCCGGGATAGCTGCAACTAATGAAAAACTGTTTTTT. The encoded protein is CSARDLAGIAATNEKLFF.

The sample holds many counts of this clonotype. This chain joins TRBV6-1 and TRBJ2-3; D is possibly TRBD2 (6 bases). Germline CDR1 and CDR2: MNHNS and SASEGT. V lost 10 bases and J 2 bases, leaving 13 bases between the germline ends. CDR3 length: 13 residues. The CDR3 bases are TGTGCCACCTCGGGACTCCACACAGATACGCAGTATTTT. It is translated as CATSGLHTDTQYF.

CDR3: CASSMGFSAFF. CDR3 DNA: TGTGCCAGTAGTATGGGTTTTTCAGCTTTCTTT. This sequence joins TRBV19 and TRBJ1-1, with unresolved D. The CDR3 covers 11 residues. The ends were cut back, 3 bases at V and 10 bases at J, with 9 bases in the middle. CDR1 LNHDA and CDR2 SQIVND come from the germline V gene (reference sequence).

This clonotype was seen ten or more times. The genes are TRBV30 and TRBJ1-1; the D is unclear. The germline V gene encodes CDR1 GTSNPN and CDR2 SVGIG (reference sequence). V was clipped by 3 bases and J by 4 bases, with 12 bases between them. CDR3 length: 13 residues. The chain's CDR3 is CAWSASFGTEAFF. In DNA form, the CDR3 reads TGTGCCTGGAGCGCGTCCTTCGGCACTGAAGCTTTCTTT.

This rearrangement joins TRBV2 to TRBJ2-1, with D possibly matching TRBD2 (6 bases). V lost 7 bases and J lost 7, with 20 bases in between. This CDR3 region has 15 residues. CDR1 is SNHLY, CDR2 FYNNEI, per germline. The DNA of the CDR3 is TGTGCCAGCACAGCTGTGCTAGCGATAAGGAATGAGCAGTTCTTC. Residues: CASTAVLAIRNEQFF.

The rearrangement joins TRBV27 to TRBJ2-4; 10 nucleotides match TRBD1. Germline V gives CDR1 MNHEY, CDR2 SMNVEV (reference sequence). The CDR3 covers 14 residues. V shed 8 bases, J shed 7 bases, and the junction held 8 bases outside the gene matches. The CDR3 nucleotides read TGTGCCAGCCCCCTCTTGGACAGGGGGAACATTCAGTACTTC. It is translated as CASPLLDRGNIQYF.

The chain is built from TRBV5-5 and TRBJ1-4; no firm D call. Germline V gene sequence: CDR1 SGHKS, CDR2 YYEKEE (reference sequence). The CDR3 runs 13 residues. The ends were cut back, 3 bases at V and 6 bases at J, with 9 bases in the middle. The CDR3 coding sequence is TGTGCCAGCAGCTCGGACGGTTATGAAAAACTGTTTTTT. Its protein product is CASSSDGYEKLFF. Complete variable domain (other parts from reference TRBV5-5 and TRBJ1-4): DAGVTQSPTHLIKTRGQQVTLRCSPISGHKSVSWYQQVLGQGPQFIFQYYEKEERGRGNFPDRFSARQFPNYSSELNVNALLLGDSALYLCASSSDGYEKLFFGSGTQLSVL.

This clonotype came up many times. The chain employs TRBV20-1 and TRBJ1-2; the match to TRBD1 covers 7 bases. Germline assignment: CDR1 DFQATT and CDR2 SNEGSKA (reference sequence). V shed 4 bases, J shed 3 bases, and the junction held 8 bases outside the gene matches. The CDR3 loop spans 14 amino acids. CDR3 DNA sequence: TGCAGTGCTACAAAACAGGGGACGGACTATGGCTACACCTTC. This encodes CSATKQGTDYGYTF.

The chain uses TRBV20-1 and TRBJ1-6, with 7 bases that match TRBD1. The CDR3 covers 15 residues. Losses at the gene ends were 5 bases for V and 0 bases for J; bases not matched to a gene: 4. CDR1 is DFQATT, CDR2 SNEGSKA, per germline (reference sequence). CDR3 bases: TGCAGTGCTGAGACAGGGAGCTCCTATAATTCACCCCTCCACTTT. This translates into CSAETGSSYNSPLHF.

The chain employs TRBV28 and TRBJ1-3, with no clear D. Germline CDR1 is MDHEN and CDR2 is SYDVKM. V was cut by 10 bases and J by 4 bases, with 14 bases left in between. The CDR3 loop spans 13 amino acids. As DNA, the CDR3 is TGTGCCAACATCCTGGGCAGCGGAAACACCATATATTTT. Protein: CANILGSGNTIYF.